The source of this TCR beta chain is a study of regulatory T cells in long-lasting Graves disease. Study information: By definition, persistent Graves' disease involved antithyroid drugs for over 5 years alongside positive TSH receptor antibodies.

On this clonotype: A junction end diverges from the germline sequence, so it may reflect a read error.

CDR3-region Arm-PCR and iRepertoire HTBI primers produced the TCR beta libraries. A single record per CDR3 protein comes from TCRdb applying MiXCR to the multiplex PCR reads. The sample includes 450,000 or so distinct CDR3 sequences, about 20% seen only once; the top ten take 7.8%. The time point is: persistent/refractory GD, antithyroid drugs over 5 years with positive TRAb. The TCR library used RNA extracted from PBMCs. The germline gives CDR1 MNHEY, CDR2 SVGAGI. CDR3 length equals 12 residues. The source is a female donor with Graves disease. The chain couples TRBV6-5 to TRBJ1-1; D is unclear. Sequencing was performed on peripheral blood mononuclear cells (PBMCs), taken when the disease was refractory, from a patient treated with antithyroid drugs. DNA of the CDR3: TGTGCCAGCAGTTCCGAGACCGGTGAAGTTTTCTTT. Amino acids: CASSSETGEVFF.